The sequence of this TCR beta chain was determined in a study of vaccination effects on CD4 cells after COVID-19. Study in general: It was two doses of either the BNT162b2 or mRNA-1273 vaccine that participants received.

With respect to this clone: Its antigen is undetermined.

Sequencing was preceded by expansion of antigen-specific CD4+ T cells with viral peptide pools in the ViraFEST assay. At the end of roughly 9 days of culture, CD4+ T cells were isolated. Documented for the person is a PCR-confirmed SARS-CoV-2 infection occurring between March and December 2020. Here immunoSEQ multiplex PCR was the method, and the copy in TCRdb shows in-frame clones only, minus some. The sample yields 35,000 to 40,000 clones, about two thirds seen once. Germline V gene lookup returns CDR1 SGHVS and CDR2 FQNEAQ. This CDR3 is 17 amino acids long. Losses at the gene ends were 5 bases for V and 3 bases for J; bases not matched to a gene: 12.

The sequenced sample was CD4+ T cells from PBMCs cultured with HCoV-NL63 spike peptides, obtained before COVID-19 vaccination. The clonotype originates from a human donor who had a prior SARS-CoV-2 infection. The V gene is TRBV7-8, the J gene TRBJ2-3; TRBD1 aligns across 9 bases. CDR3 sequence reads: CASSPGRGQGGTDTQYF. CDR3 sequence (DNA): TGTGCCAGCAGCCCGGGTCGGGGACAGGGTGGTACAGATACGCAGTATTTT.